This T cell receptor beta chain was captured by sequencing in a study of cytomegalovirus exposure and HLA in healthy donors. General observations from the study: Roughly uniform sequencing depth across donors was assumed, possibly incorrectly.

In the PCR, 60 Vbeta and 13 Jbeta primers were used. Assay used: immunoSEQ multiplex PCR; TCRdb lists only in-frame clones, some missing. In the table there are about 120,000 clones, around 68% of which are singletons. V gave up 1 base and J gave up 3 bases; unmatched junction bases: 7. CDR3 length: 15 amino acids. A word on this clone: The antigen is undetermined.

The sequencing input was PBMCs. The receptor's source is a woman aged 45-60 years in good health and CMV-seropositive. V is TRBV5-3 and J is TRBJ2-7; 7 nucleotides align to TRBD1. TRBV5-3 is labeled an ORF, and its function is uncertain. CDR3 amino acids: CARSLPCTGDYEQYF. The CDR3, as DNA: TGTGCCAGAAGCTTGCCCTGTACAGGGGACTACGAGCAGTACTTC.